Following are 20 T cell receptor beta chains from one sample sequenced in a study of graft-versus-host responses after intestinal transplantation. Generated by immunoSEQ multiplex PCR, the TCRdb table keeps only in-frame clones and is missing some. The sample contains some 130,000 clones, just over 90% of which appear only once. Their cognate antigens are unknown. The sample here was unstimulated CD4+ T cells sorted from spleen or lymph node cells, taken before intestinal transplant. These receptors were obtained from a human donor who received an intestinal transplant.

The chain carries TRBV5-1 and TRBJ2-1; 10 nucleotides match TRBD2. The CDR3 extends over 15 amino acids. V lost 2 bases and J lost 9; bases outside the gene matches: 8. Germline CDR1 and CDR2: SGHRS and YFSETQ. The chain's CDR3 is CASSLSLAGAGEQFF. The CDR3 DNA is TGCGCCAGCAGCTTAAGTCTAGCGGGGGCGGGTGAGCAGTTCTTC. The full variable domain, in which reference TRBV5-1 and TRBJ2-1 provide the parts outside the CDR3, is KAGVTQTPRYLIKTRGQQVTLSCSPISGHRSVSWYQQTPGQGLQFLFEYFSETQRNKGNFPGRFSGRQFSNSRSEMNVSTLELGDSALYLCASSLSLAGAGEQFFGPGTRLTVL.

The genes are TRBV2 and TRBJ2-5; 7 bases are shared with TRBD1. The CDR3 consists of 15 residues. Germline V gene lookup returns CDR1 SNHLY and CDR2 FYNNEI. Trimming cost V 3 bases and J 1 base; bases outside gene matches: 5. CDR3 sequence reads: CASSDYRDSQETQYF. The CDR3 nucleotides are TGTGCCAGCAGTGATTATCGGGACAGCCAAGAGACCCAGTACTTC. Supplemented by reference TRBV2 and TRBJ2-5, the full variable domain reads EPEVTQTPSHQVTQMGQEVILRCVPISNHLYFYWYRQILGQKVEFLVSFYNNEISEKSEIFDDQFSVERPDGSNFTLKIRSTKLEDSAMYFCASSDYRDSQETQYFGPGTRLLVL.

The rearrangement links TRBV27 to TRBJ1-1, with D perhaps matching TRBD1 (6 bases). CDR1 and CDR2 from the germline V gene are MNHEY and SMNVEV (reference sequence). The CDR3 is 15 amino acids. The ends were cut back, 11 bases at V and 1 base at J, with 20 bases in the middle. CDR3 sequence: CASGAPGSWNTEAFF. The DNA for the CDR3 is TGTGCCTCAGGGGCTCCAGGGTCGTGGAACACTGAAGCTTTCTTT.

The chain combines TRBV7-2 with TRBJ2-3; TRBD2 is a possible D gene (6 bases). The CDR3 is 15 amino acids. V lost 1 base to trimming and J lost 1 base, with 9 bases between them. Germline V gene data show CDR1 as SGHTA and CDR2 as FQGNSA. CDR3: CASSLVGGGTDTQYF. CDR3 nucleotide sequence: TGTGCCAGCAGCTTAGTGGGCGGGGGCACAGATACGCAGTATTTT.

Remarks on this clone: Other nucleotide sequences in the sample specify the same CDR3. The rearrangement uses TRBV7-6 and TRBJ2-3; no reliable D call. Looked up from germline, CDR1 is SGHVS and CDR2 is FNYEAQ. This CDR3 comprises 15 residues. V gave up 5 bases and J gave up 1 base, with 13 bases separating them. The CDR3, as DNA: TGTGCCAGCAGCCCCCGGGTGGCCGGCACAGATACGCAGTATTTT. Residues: CASSPRVAGTDTQYF. The full variable domain, rest sourced from reference TRBV7-6 and TRBJ2-3, is GAGVSQSPRYKVTKRGQDVALRCDPISGHVSLYWYRQALGQGPEFLTYFNYEAQQDKSGLPNDRFSAERPEGSISTLTIQRTEQRDSAMYRCASSPRVAGTDTQYFGPGTRLTVL.

The chain recombines TRBV11-2 with TRBJ1-1; weak D call: TRBD1 (6 bases). This CDR3 is built from 15 residues. CDR1 is SGHAT, CDR2 FQNNGV, per germline. Between the trimmed V and J ends, which lost 5 bases and 6 bases, there was a span of 19 bases. The DNA for the CDR3 is TGTGCCAGCAGCCCGCGGACAGATCTCGGTCCTGAAGCTTTCTTT. Amino acids: CASSPRTDLGPEAFF.

J is TRBJ2-3 and V is TRBV9; 8 positions agree with TRBD2. Germline CDR1 reads SGDLS; CDR2 reads YYNGEE. After removal of 0 bases from V and 4 bases from J, the junction contained 7 bases not matched to a gene. The CDR3 runs to 16 residues. CDR3 sequence (DNA): TGTGCCAGCAGCGTAGTTGACGGGGGGGGGTCAGATACGCAGTATTTT. Protein product: CASSVVDGGGSDTQYF. Full variable domain (missing parts from reference TRBV9 and TRBJ2-3): DSGVTQTPKHLITATGQRVTLRCSPRSGDLSVYWYQQSLDQGLQFLIQYYNGEERAKGNILERFSAQQFPDLHSELNLSSLELGDSALYFCASSVVDGGGSDTQYFGPGTRLTVL.

This rearrangement joins TRBV2 to TRBJ2-7; 11 nucleotides agree with TRBD2. Germline V gene data show CDR1 as SNHLY and CDR2 as FYNNEI. With V trimmed by 5 bases and J by 2 bases, 11 bases remained unmatched. The CDR3 loop spans 17 amino acids. The chain's CDR3 is CASSLGVGTSGPYEQYF. The CDR3 bases are TGTGCCAGCAGTTTGGGAGTCGGGACTAGCGGACCCTACGAGCAGTACTTC.

This clone was found once. The V and J genes are TRBV14 and TRBJ2-7; D is undetermined. V dropped 1 base and J dropped 6 bases, with 10 bases sitting between them. The length of the CDR3 is 13 residues. The germline gives CDR1 SGHDN, CDR2 FVKESK. CDR3 nucleotide sequence: TGTGCCAGCAGCCAAGTCCGGGCCAGCGAGCAGTACTTC. Amino acids: CASSQVRASEQYF.

A single count supports this clone. V is TRBV9 and J is TRBJ2-3, with D unresolved. Trimming removed 4 bases from V and 7 bases from J, with 10 bases in between. There are 12 residues in the CDR3. CDR1 SGDLS and CDR2 YYNGEE come from the germline V gene. This CDR3 reads CASSNGVYTQYF. The CDR3 nucleotides are TGTGCCAGCAGCAATGGGGTGTATACGCAGTATTTT.

The V call is TRBV5-6, the J call TRBJ2-3; no clear D. Per germline, CDR1 SGHDT and CDR2 YYEEEE. This CDR3 has 14 residues. Trimming left V 3 bases short and J 5 bases short, with 13 bases between. The CDR3 protein is CASSSPPGEDTQYF. In DNA form, the CDR3 reads TGTGCCAGCAGCTCCCCCCCTGGTGAAGATACGCAGTATTTT.

This clone has just one count. The V gene is TRBV6-5, the J gene TRBJ1-2; weak D call: TRBD1 (6 bases). V lost 6 bases to trimming and J lost 4 bases, with 15 bases between them. Germline loops: CDR1 MNHEY, CDR2 SVGAGI. The CDR3 sequence is 14 residues long. The CDR3 coding sequence is TGTGCCAGCAGGCCGAGGGAGGGGGGCTATGGCTACACCTTC. Translated, it gives CASRPREGGYGYTF.

The chain links TRBV6-1 to TRBJ2-1; TRBD2 matches 8 bases. CDR3 length: 13 residues. V shed 6 bases, J shed 7 bases, and the junction held 5 bases outside the gene matches. The germline gives CDR1 MNHNS, CDR2 SASEGT. CDR3 sequence: CASSRGGPNEQFF. CDR3 sequence (DNA): TGTGCCAGCAGCCGGGGGGGGCCTAATGAGCAGTTCTTC.

The chain is built from TRBV23-1 and TRBJ1-1; weak D call: TRBD1 (5 bases). TRBV23-1 is an ORF; its function is uncertain. With 6 bases removed from V and 3 bases from J, the gap between germline ends came to 11 bases. The CDR3 contains 13 residues. In DNA form, the CDR3 reads TGCGCCAGCAGCCTCCGGGGACACACTGAAGCTTTCTTT. It specifies CASSLRGHTEAFF.

The chain is built from TRBV11-2 and TRBJ1-6; 10 nucleotides line up with TRBD1. The CDR3 sequence is 15 residues long. V was pared by 5 bases and J by 8 bases, with 6 bases of the junction left unmatched. Germline V gene data show CDR1 as SGHAT and CDR2 as FQNNGV. The CDR3 region has the DNA TGTGCCAGCAGCCGGGGACAGGGGATGTATTCACCCCTCCACTTT. Protein: CASSRGQGMYSPLHF.

The chain links TRBV30 to TRBJ2-2; D is unresolved. Germline V lookup: CDR1 GTSNPN, CDR2 SVGIG (reference sequence). V lost 4 bases to trimming and J lost 6 bases, with 12 bases between them. CDR3 size: 13 residues. CDR3 DNA: TGTGCCTGGATCCCTAGGGATCCCGGGGAGCTGTTTTTT. This sequence encodes CAWIPRDPGELFF. Full variable domain (rest looked up from reference TRBV30 and TRBJ2-2): SQTIHQWPATLVQPVGSPLSLECTVEGTSNPNLYWYRQAAGRGLQLLFYSVGIGQISSEVPQNLSASRPQDRQFILSSKKLLLSDSGFYLCAWIPRDPGELFFGEGSRLTVL.

This clone was seen a handful of times. V usage is TRBV14 and J usage is TRBJ1-1; D not certain. The CDR3 consists of 13 residues. The ends were cut back, 0 bases at V and 1 base at J, with 3 bases in the middle. Germline V gene sequence: CDR1 SGHDN, CDR2 FVKESK. The CDR3 bases are TGTGCCAGCAGCCAAGACCCGAACACTGAAGCTTTCTTT. It translates to CASSQDPNTEAFF.

The V and J genes are TRBV7-3 and TRBJ2-5; a possible D gene is TRBD2 (5 bases). The CDR3 extends over 13 amino acids. Germline assignment: CDR1 SGHTA and CDR2 FQGTGA. Trimming stripped 4 bases from V and 5 bases from J, with 11 bases between. Written as DNA, the CDR3 is TGTGCCAGCAGCTCCTTACTAGGGGAGACCCAGTACTTC. Translated: CASSSLLGETQYF.

The gene calls are TRBV15 and TRBJ2-5, with D unresolved. TRBJ2-7 matches the DNA end more closely, so the J call is doubtful. The CDR3 sequence is 15 residues long. Germline loops: CDR1 LNHNV, CDR2 YYDKDF (reference sequence). The CDR3 sequence: CATSRLPGTYYEQYF. For the CDR3, the DNA is TGTGCCACCAGCAGACTACCAGGCACCTACTACGAGCAGTACTTC.

The rearrangement links TRBV11-2 to TRBJ2-5; D ambiguous. The J call may not be correct, given that the DNA end is closer to TRBJ2-7. The CDR3 extends over 12 amino acids. In germline, CDR1 is SGHAT, CDR2 FQNNGV. Written as DNA, the CDR3 is TGTGCCAGCAGCTCGGCACCCTACGAGCAGTACTTC. Translation gives CASSSAPYEQYF.